Listed here is a single TCR beta chain. V was pared by 5 bases and J by 6 bases, with 10 bases between. CDR3 size: 13 residues. These data are taken from a study of blood T cell repertoires in COVID-19. Study in general: The United States, Italy and Spain were the sources of the acute and convalescent COVID-19 samples. PBMCs, B-cell-depleted T cells, or T cells provided the cDNA or gDNA that made up the material.

In the original processing: For nucleated cells, counts were estimated from reference gene primer amplification. Produced via immunoSEQ multiplex PCR; TCRdb's table is partial and in-frame only. V and J calls and clone size are as listed in that table; D and trimming were resolved from the DNA. The sample lists roughly 80,000 clones, roughly 80% occurring once. The chain has TRBV12-3 or TRBV12-4 and TRBJ2-2; possibly TRBD1 for D (5 bases). This receptor was obtained from a woman aged 60 to 75 with acute or convalescent COVID-19. Source material: peripheral blood. DNA of the CDR3: TGTGCCAGCAGTCCGACAGTTTCCGGGGAGCTGTTTTTT. This codes for CASSPTVSGELFF.